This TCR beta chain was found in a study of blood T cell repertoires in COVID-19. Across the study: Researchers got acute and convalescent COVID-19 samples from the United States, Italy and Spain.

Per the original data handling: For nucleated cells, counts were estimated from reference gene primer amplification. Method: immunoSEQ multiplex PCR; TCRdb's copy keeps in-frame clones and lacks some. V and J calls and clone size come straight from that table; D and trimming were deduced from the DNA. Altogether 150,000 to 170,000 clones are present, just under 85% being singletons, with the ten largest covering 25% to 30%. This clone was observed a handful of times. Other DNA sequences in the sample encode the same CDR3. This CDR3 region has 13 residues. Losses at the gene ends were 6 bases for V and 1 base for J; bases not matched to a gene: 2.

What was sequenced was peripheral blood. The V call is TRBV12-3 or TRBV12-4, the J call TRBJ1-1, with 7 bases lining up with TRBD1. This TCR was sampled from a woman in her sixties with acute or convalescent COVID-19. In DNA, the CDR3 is TGTGCCAGCAGGGGACAGTGGAACACTGAAGCTTTCTTT. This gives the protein CASRGQWNTEAFF.